A single sample gave rise to the 29 T cell receptor beta chains below, sequenced in a study of Graves' ophthalmopathy and Graves' hyperthyroidism. TCR beta CDR3 regions were amplified from RNA transcripts. Scientists carried out first-round RT-PCR using HTBI primers and then a second-round multiplex PCR. In TCRdb, the multiplex PCR reads were re-called with MiXCR into one record per CDR3 protein. The profile shows almost 750,000 distinct CDR3 sequences, roughly 40% of them singletons. Specimen: peripheral blood. These receptors were taken from an adult man with Graves' ophthalmopathy.

This sequence joins TRBV2 and TRBJ1-2; no clear D. Trimming shortened V by 8 bases and J by 3 bases, and 10 bases separated the two germline ends. CDR1 and CDR2 from the germline V gene are SNHLY and FYNNEI. CDR3 length equals 12 residues. CDR3 sequence: CASPLEDYGYTF. As DNA, the CDR3 is TGTGCCAGCCCTCTTGAGGACTATGGCTACACCTTC.

The CDR3 sequence: CASSWSRGGSSYEQYF. DNA for the CDR3: TGCGCCAGCAGCTGGAGCCGTGGGGGAAGCTCCTACGAGCAGTACTTC. This chain uses TRBV5-1 with TRBJ2-7; D may correspond to TRBD1 or TRBD2 (5 bases each). The CDR3 is made up of 16 amino acids. Germline lookup yields CDR1 SGHRS and CDR2 YFSETQ. V lost 3 bases, J lost 0 bases, and 16 bases lay in between.

This clonotype was detected ten times or more. V is TRBV7-8 and J is TRBJ1-3; no definite D call. Per germline, CDR1 SGHVS and CDR2 FQNEAQ. The CDR3 extends over 13 amino acids. The V end was cut by 5 bases, the J end by 8 bases, with 13 bases between. The CDR3 is CASSVLVGDTIYF. CDR3 bases: TGTGCCAGCAGCGTTCTCGTCGGGGACACCATATATTTT. The full variable domain, its missing parts supplied by reference TRBV7-8 and TRBJ1-3, is GAGVSQSPRYKVAKRGQDVALRCDPISGHVSLFWYQQALGQGPEFLTYFQNEAQLDKSGLPSDRFFAERPEGSVSTLKIQRTQQEDSAVYLCASSVLVGDTIYFGEGSWLTVV.

This sequence joins TRBV5-1 and TRBJ2-5; D unresolved. V lost 4 bases and J 4 bases, leaving 17 bases between the germline ends. Looked up from germline, CDR1 is SGHRS and CDR2 is YFSETQ. This CDR3 region has 15 residues. For the CDR3, the DNA is TGCGCCAGCAGCCAAGAGGCGCACTTTGGAGAGACCCAGTACTTC. This gives the protein CASSQEAHFGETQYF.

The chain joins TRBV29-1 to TRBJ2-5; D tentatively reads TRBD1 or TRBD2 (5 bases each). Germline CDR1 reads SQVTM; CDR2 reads ANQGSEA. Trimming stripped 1 base from V and 0 bases from J, with 6 bases between. This CDR3 has 13 amino acids. The CDR3 sequence: CSVEGGYQETQYF. DNA for the CDR3: TGCAGCGTTGAAGGGGGGTACCAAGAGACCCAGTACTTC.

The V call is TRBV3-1, the J call TRBJ2-7, with 10 bases lining up with TRBD2. CDR1 and CDR2 from the germline V gene are LGHDT and YNNKEL (reference sequence). This CDR3 region has 13 residues. The V and J ends lost 9 bases and 3 bases, in that order; junction bases with no gene match: 5. The CDR3 bases are TGTGCCAGTACCATAGCGGGGGGCTACGAGCAGTACTTC. It specifies CASTIAGGYEQYF.

This clonotype was seen ten or more times. The CDR3 DNA reads TGTGCCATCAGGGGACAGGGGGCCTACGAGCAGTACTTC. Amino acid sequence: CAIRGQGAYEQYF. V gene TRBV10-3 combines with J gene TRBJ2-7, with 11 bases aligning to TRBD1. This CDR3 contains 13 residues. V gave up 6 bases and J gave up 2 bases; unmatched junction bases: 0. CDR1 ENHRY and CDR2 SYGVKD come from the germline V gene.

This clonotype has just a few counts. The chain employs TRBV4-1 and TRBJ2-5; D tentatively fits TRBD1 or TRBD2 (5 bases each). The CDR3 loop spans 16 amino acids. CDR1 and CDR2 (germline): MGHRA, YSYEKL. Trimming took off 0 bases at V and 5 bases at J, with 16 bases between the two ends. CDR3 nucleotides: TGCGCCAGCAGCCAAGATTCGGCCAGGGAGTACGAGACCCAGTACTTC. It translates to CASSQDSAREYETQYF.

The sample holds many counts of this clonotype. The chain couples TRBV20-1 to TRBJ1-5; maybe TRBD1 (5 bases). V gave up 6 bases and J gave up 3 bases, with 12 bases separating them. This CDR3 comprises 13 residues. The germline V gene has CDR1 DFQATT and CDR2 SNEGSKA (reference sequence). CDR3 bases: TGCAGTGCGGCGGGACGGCACAATCAGCCCCAGCATTTT. Amino acid sequence: CSAAGRHNQPQHF.

This clonotype was seen only a few times. The chain uses TRBV20-1 and TRBJ1-1; no firm D call. Germline V lookup: CDR1 DFQATT, CDR2 SNEGSKA (reference sequence). Trimming shortened V by 1 base and J by 0 bases, and 6 bases separated the two germline ends. There are 13 residues in the CDR3. The CDR3 loop reads CSARGPMNTEAFF. In DNA, the CDR3 is TGCAGTGCTAGAGGGCCGATGAACACTGAAGCTTTCTTT.

This clonotype was found a few times. This chain connects TRBV5-1 to TRBJ2-7, with TRBD1 identical over 10 bases. The CDR3 is 15 residues long. V lost 1 base, J lost 6 bases, and 7 bases stayed unmatched. Germline V gives CDR1 SGHRS, CDR2 YFSETQ. CDR3 amino acids: CASSLSPGQGTEQYF. In DNA, the CDR3 is TGCGCCAGCAGCTTGTCCCCGGGACAGGGGACCGAGCAGTACTTC.

The chain employs TRBV20-1 and TRBJ2-7, with 7 bases lining up with TRBD2. The ends lost 2 bases at V and 4 bases at J; junction bases unmatched: 5. This CDR3 contains 13 residues. The germline CDR1 and CDR2 sequences are DFQATT and SNEGSKA (reference sequence). In nucleotides, the CDR3 is TGCAGTGCTAGAATGCTAGCGGCATACGAGCAGTACTTC. It codes for CSARMLAAYEQYF.

The rearrangement links TRBV20-1 to TRBJ1-2; weak D call: TRBD1 (5 bases). Germline V gives CDR1 DFQATT, CDR2 SNEGSKA (reference sequence). The CDR3 spans 16 residues. Trimming took 0 bases from V and 0 from J, leaving 14 bases between them. The CDR3 loop reads CSAREVPGRTNYGYTF. Here the CDR3 DNA reads TGCAGTGCTAGAGAGGTTCCAGGGCGTACTAACTATGGCTACACCTTC.

This clonotype showed up just a few times. V and J are TRBV14 and TRBJ1-4; TRBD1 agrees at 7 bases. This CDR3 comprises 14 residues. V was pared by 5 bases and J by 6 bases, with 6 bases of the junction left unmatched. Germline loops: CDR1 SGHDN, CDR2 FVKESK. Written as DNA, the CDR3 is TGTGCCAGCAGCTCGACAGGGACGTATGAAAAACTGTTTTTT. Amino acids: CASSSTGTYEKLFF.

This sequence joins TRBV20-1 and TRBJ2-5; D is possibly TRBD2 (6 bases). V was clipped by 3 bases and J by 5 bases, with 16 bases between them. This CDR3 has 14 residues. Germline V gives CDR1 DFQATT, CDR2 SNEGSKA (reference sequence). DNA of the CDR3: TGCAGTGCTAGGGGTACTAGCAAAGTCGAGACCCAGTACTTC. The encoded protein is CSARGTSKVETQYF.

This clonotype was seen ten or more times. This chain uses TRBV12-3 or TRBV12-4 with TRBJ2-5, with 7 bases that match TRBD2. Trimming at V came to 6 bases and at J to 5 bases, leaving 6 bases not matched to a gene. The CDR3 contains 13 residues. CDR3 residues: CASSFREGETQYF. CDR3 nucleotide sequence: TGTGCCAGCAGCTTCAGGGAGGGGGAGACCCAGTACTTC.

The CDR3 spells CASSDTEFRVETEAFF. For the CDR3, the DNA is TGCGCCAGCAGTGACACGGAGTTCAGGGTGGAAACTGAAGCTTTCTTT. The chain has TRBV10-2 and TRBJ1-1, with a possible D match to TRBD1 (5 bases). Trimming took off 3 bases at V and 5 bases at J, with 19 bases between the two ends. CDR1 and CDR2 (germline): WSHSY, SAAADI. The CDR3 consists of 16 residues.

This chain links TRBV15 with TRBJ2-5; D may be TRBD2 (6 bases). There are 14 residues in the CDR3. CDR1 LNHNV and CDR2 YYDKDF come from the germline V gene (reference sequence). Deletions cut 2 bases from V and 5 bases from J, with 12 bases between. The CDR3 reads CATSRPGAGETQYF. DNA for the CDR3: TGTGCCACCAGCAGACCCGGGGCGGGGGAGACCCAGTACTTC.

This sequence joins TRBV5-1 and TRBJ2-5; 8 positions match TRBD2. CDR1 is SGHRS and CDR2 is YFSETQ in the germline V gene. V was pared by 8 bases and J by 4 bases, with 13 bases of the junction left unmatched. The length of the CDR3 is 15 residues. The CDR3 loop reads CASNQYSGIRETQYF. The CDR3 region has the DNA TGCGCCAGTAATCAATATAGCGGGATACGAGAGACCCAGTACTTC.

Concerning this clonotype itself: The junction and the germline gene differ at one end; a read error may be behind it. J is TRBJ1-5 and V is TRBV7-2; 8 bases are shared with TRBD1. Germline loops: CDR1 SGHTA, CDR2 FQGNSA. The CDR3 covers 15 residues. CDR3 amino acids: CASSQGAYSNQPRHF. CDR3 bases: TGCGCCAGCAGCCAGGGGGCGTATAGCAATCAGCCCCGGCATTTT.

CDR3 DNA sequence: TGTGCCAGCAGCCCGACAGGGTCGATTACTGAAGCTTTCTTT. It encodes CASSPTGSITEAFF. The chain uses TRBV7-9 and TRBJ1-1; TRBD1 matches 7 bases. CDR1 is SEHNR, CDR2 FQNEAQ, per germline (reference sequence). The J segment lost 5 bases and the V segment lost 5 bases, leaving 8 bases of the junction unmatched. CDR3 length: 14 amino acids.

As to this clonotype: This could be a read error, since a much larger clone is one nucleotide away. The chain uses TRBV20-1 and TRBJ2-7, with a possible D match to TRBD2 (5 bases). This CDR3 is built from 14 residues. The V and J ends lost 0 bases and 6 bases respectively, with 15 bases between them. Germline V CDR1 and CDR2: DFQATT, SNEGSKA (reference sequence). The CDR3 reads CSARDRRFTCEQYF. In DNA form, the CDR3 reads TGCAGTGCTAGAGATCGGAGGTTTACCTGCGAGCAGTACTTC.

This clonotype appeared many times. This chain links TRBV10-3 with TRBJ1-6; the D gene is possibly TRBD1 (5 bases). V was cut by 4 bases and J by 14 bases, with 18 bases left in between. Germline assignment: CDR1 ENHRY and CDR2 SYGVKD. The CDR3 length is 14 residues. The CDR3 region is CAISGDALVGALHF. The CDR3 DNA reads as TGTGCCATCAGTGGGGACGCCTTAGTCGGGGCCCTCCACTTT.

This clonotype has a count of ten or more. This chain uses TRBV5-1 with TRBJ2-7, with TRBD2 matching over 13 bases. The CDR3 is 14 amino acids. J lost 5 bases, V lost 3 bases, and 2 bases had no gene match. Germline V gene lookup returns CDR1 SGHRS and CDR2 YFSETQ. CDR3 in amino acids: CASSSGLAGNEQYF. CDR3 DNA sequence: TGCGCCAGCAGCTCGGGACTAGCGGGAAACGAGCAGTACTTC.

In this sample, this clonotype turned up a few times. V and J are TRBV6-5 and TRBJ2-5, with 8 nucleotides matching TRBD1. The CDR3 sequence is 15 residues long. The V gene end was trimmed by 5 bases and the J gene end by 5 bases; junction bases not matched to a gene: 10. Germline loops: CDR1 MNHEY, CDR2 SVGAGI. In DNA, the CDR3 is TGTGCCAGCAGTGACACCCAGGGGGCATACGAGACCCAGTACTTC. Translating it yields CASSDTQGAYETQYF.

The chain couples TRBV2 to TRBJ2-7, with D hard to call. This CDR3 spans 13 amino acids. Germline V gene data show CDR1 as SNHLY and CDR2 as FYNNEI. V shed 1 base and J shed 4 bases, with 8 bases lying between them. The CDR3 loop reads CASSEDRLYEQYF. DNA of the CDR3: TGTGCCAGCAGTGAAGATCGGTTGTACGAGCAGTACTTC.

The V gene is TRBV15, the J gene TRBJ1-3, with TRBD1 matching 9 bases. V lost 0 bases, J lost 7 bases, and 7 bases stayed unmatched. The V gene's germline CDR1 is LNHNV and CDR2 YYDKDF (reference sequence). The CDR3 is made up of 16 amino acids. The CDR3 DNA reads as TGTGCCACCAGCAGAGATGGACACAGGGGGCCGAACACCATATATTTT. Protein: CATSRDGHRGPNTIYF.

The V call is TRBV20-1, the J call TRBJ1-2, with TRBD1 matching over 7 bases. Germline lookup yields CDR1 DFQATT and CDR2 SNEGSKA (reference sequence). There are 12 residues in the CDR3. V gave up 5 bases and J gave up 6 bases; unmatched junction bases: 6. The CDR3 nucleotides are TGCAGTGCTTATGACAGGGTTGATGGCTACACCTTC. This translates into CSAYDRVDGYTF.

The genes are TRBV19 and TRBJ1-5, with TRBD1 as a possible D gene (6 bases). The germline V gene encodes CDR1 LNHDA and CDR2 SQIVND (reference sequence). V was pared by 5 bases and J by 1 base, with 15 bases between. The CDR3 loop spans 16 amino acids. The CDR3: CASSLMQGQSNQPQHF. The CDR3 coding sequence is TGTGCCAGTAGTCTGATGCAGGGGCAAAGCAATCAGCCCCAGCATTTT.